The source of this T cell receptor (beta chain) is a study of vaccination effects on CD4 cells after COVID-19. The wider study: Participants were vaccinated with two doses of either the BNT162b2 or mRNA-1273 vaccine.

Sequenced by immunoSEQ multiplex PCR; TCRdb stores in-frame clones only, minus some. Among about 61,000 clones, roughly 81% were seen once, and the ten largest hold 2.5%. General study findings and limits: Marked clonal contraction was seen in infection- and vaccine-induced clones late after vaccination.

Before sequencing, viral peptide pools were used by the ViraFEST assay to expand antigen-specific CD4+ T cells. Between days 9 and 10 of culture, CD4+ T cells were separated out. The healthy vaccine recipients, who had no prior SARS-CoV-2 infection, showed negative nucleocapsid antibodies. Each culture had half its medium swapped for IL-2 medium on days 3 and 7. This CDR3 is 17 amino acids long. As regards this clone: Its antigen is as yet unknown.

Sample: CD4+ T cells from PBMCs cultured with HCoV-229E spike peptides, taken before COVID-19 vaccination. This receptor was taken from a human donor who received a COVID-19 vaccine. This chain links TRBV21-1 with TRBJ1-1; the table names TRBD1, a call not compared with the DNA. TRBV21-1 represents a pseudogene. The CDR3 spells CASSNPQGWGVNTEAFF. CDR3 sequence (DNA): TGTGCCAGCAGCAATCCGCAGGGGTGGGGTGTGAACACTGAAGCTTTCTTT.